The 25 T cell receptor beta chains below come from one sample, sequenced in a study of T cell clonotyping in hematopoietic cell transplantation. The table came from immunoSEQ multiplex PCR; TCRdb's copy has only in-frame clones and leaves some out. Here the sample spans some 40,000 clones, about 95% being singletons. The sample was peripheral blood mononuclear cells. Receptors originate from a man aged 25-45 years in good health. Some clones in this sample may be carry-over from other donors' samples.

The CDR3 sequence: CASSFALGNTEAFF. In DNA form, the CDR3 reads TGTGCCAGCAGCTTTGCCCTCGGGAACACTGAAGCTTTCTTT. The chain joins TRBV5-4 to TRBJ1-1; D unclear. The CDR3 totals 14 residues. Germline CDR1 is SGHNT and CDR2 is YYREEE (reference sequence). Trimming removed 2 bases at V and 1 base at J, with 9 bases between.

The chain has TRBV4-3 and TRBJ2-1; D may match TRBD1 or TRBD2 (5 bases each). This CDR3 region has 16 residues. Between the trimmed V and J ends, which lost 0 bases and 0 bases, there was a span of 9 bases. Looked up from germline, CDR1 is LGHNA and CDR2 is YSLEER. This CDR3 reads CASSQEEGYSYNEQFF. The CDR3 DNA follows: TGCGCCAGCAGCCAAGAAGAGGGGTACTCCTACAATGAGCAGTTCTTC.

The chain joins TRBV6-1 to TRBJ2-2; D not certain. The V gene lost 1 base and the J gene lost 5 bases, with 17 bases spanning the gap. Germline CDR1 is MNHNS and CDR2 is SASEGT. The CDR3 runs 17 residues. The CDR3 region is CASSEGARRLGTGELFF. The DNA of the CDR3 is TGTGCCAGCAGTGAAGGGGCCCGCCGTCTGGGGACCGGGGAGCTGTTTTTT.

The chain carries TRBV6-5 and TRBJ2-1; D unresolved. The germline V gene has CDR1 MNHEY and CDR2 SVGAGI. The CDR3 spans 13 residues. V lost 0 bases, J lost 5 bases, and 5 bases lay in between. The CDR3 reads CASSYSSNNEQFF. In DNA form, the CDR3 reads TGTGCCAGCAGTTACTCGAGTAACAATGAGCAGTTCTTC.

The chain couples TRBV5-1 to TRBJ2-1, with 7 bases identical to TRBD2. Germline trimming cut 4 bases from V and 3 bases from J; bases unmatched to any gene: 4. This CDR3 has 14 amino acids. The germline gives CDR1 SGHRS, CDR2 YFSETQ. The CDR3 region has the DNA TGCGCCAGCAGCCTTAGCGGGCTCTACAATGAGCAGTTCTTC. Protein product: CASSLSGLYNEQFF.

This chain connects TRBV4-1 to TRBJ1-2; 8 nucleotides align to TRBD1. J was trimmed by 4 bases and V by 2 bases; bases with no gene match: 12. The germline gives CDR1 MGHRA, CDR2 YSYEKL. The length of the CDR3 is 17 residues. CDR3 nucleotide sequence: TGCGCCAGCAGCCAATCTACCGGGACAGGATCCTCCTATGGCTACACCTTC. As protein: CASSQSTGTGSSYGYTF.

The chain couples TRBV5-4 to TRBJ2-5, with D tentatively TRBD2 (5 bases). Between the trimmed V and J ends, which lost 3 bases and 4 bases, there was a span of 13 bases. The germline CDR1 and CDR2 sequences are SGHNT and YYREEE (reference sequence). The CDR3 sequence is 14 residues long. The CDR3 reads CASSSPGWGETQYF. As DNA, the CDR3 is TGTGCCAGCAGCTCCCCGGGGTGGGGAGAGACCCAGTACTTC.

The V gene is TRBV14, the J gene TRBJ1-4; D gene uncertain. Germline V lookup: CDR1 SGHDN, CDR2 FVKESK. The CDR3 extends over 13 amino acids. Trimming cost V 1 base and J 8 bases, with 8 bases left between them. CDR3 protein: CASSQVEREKLFF. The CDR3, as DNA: TGTGCCAGCAGCCAAGTTGAGAGGGAAAAACTGTTTTTT.

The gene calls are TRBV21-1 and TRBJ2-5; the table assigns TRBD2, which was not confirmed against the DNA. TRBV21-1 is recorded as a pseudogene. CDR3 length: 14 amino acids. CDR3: CATSGRLVQETQYF. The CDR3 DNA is TGTGCCACCTCAGGGAGGTTAGTCCAAGAGACCCAGTACTTC.

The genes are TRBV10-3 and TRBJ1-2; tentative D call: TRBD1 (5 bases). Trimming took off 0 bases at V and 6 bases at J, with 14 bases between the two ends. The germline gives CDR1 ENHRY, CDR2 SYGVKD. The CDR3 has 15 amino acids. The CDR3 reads CAISESFGGQNGYTF. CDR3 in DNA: TGTGCCATCAGTGAGTCTTTCGGGGGTCAGAATGGCTACACCTTC.

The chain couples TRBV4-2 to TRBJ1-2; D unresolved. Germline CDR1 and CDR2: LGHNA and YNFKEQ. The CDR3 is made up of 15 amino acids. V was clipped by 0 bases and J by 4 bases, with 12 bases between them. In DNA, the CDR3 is TGTGCCAGCAGCCAAGAATGGGCGGTTACCTATGGCTACACCTTC. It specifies CASSQEWAVTYGYTF.

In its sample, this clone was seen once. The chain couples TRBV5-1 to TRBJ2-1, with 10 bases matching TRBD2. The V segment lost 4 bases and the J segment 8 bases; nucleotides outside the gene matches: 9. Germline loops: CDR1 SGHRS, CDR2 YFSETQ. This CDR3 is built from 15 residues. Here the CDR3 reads CASSTASGSFDEQFF. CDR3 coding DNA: TGCGCCAGCAGCACCGCTAGCGGGAGCTTCGATGAGCAGTTCTTC.

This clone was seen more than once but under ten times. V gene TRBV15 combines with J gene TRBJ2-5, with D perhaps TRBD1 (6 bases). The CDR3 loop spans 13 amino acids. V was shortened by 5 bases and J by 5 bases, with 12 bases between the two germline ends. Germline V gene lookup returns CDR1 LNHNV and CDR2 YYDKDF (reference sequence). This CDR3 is CATSRGHRETQYF. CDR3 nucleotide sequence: TGTGCCACCAGCCGGGGACACAGGGAGACCCAGTACTTC.

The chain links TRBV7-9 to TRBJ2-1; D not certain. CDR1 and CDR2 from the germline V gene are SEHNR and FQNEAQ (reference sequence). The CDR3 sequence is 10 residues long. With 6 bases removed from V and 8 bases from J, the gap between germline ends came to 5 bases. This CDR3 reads CASSQHEQFF. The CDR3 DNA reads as TGTGCCAGCAGTCAACATGAGCAGTTCTTC.

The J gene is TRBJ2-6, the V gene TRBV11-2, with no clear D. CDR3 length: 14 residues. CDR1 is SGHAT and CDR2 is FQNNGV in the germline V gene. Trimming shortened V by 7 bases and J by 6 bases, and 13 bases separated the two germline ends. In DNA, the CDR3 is TGTGCCAGCACCTTTACATCGGAGGCCAACGTCCTGACTTTC. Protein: CASTFTSEANVLTF.

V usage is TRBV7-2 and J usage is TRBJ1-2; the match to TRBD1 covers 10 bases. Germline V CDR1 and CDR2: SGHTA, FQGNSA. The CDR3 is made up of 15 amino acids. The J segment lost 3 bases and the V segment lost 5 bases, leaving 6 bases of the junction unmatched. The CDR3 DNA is TGTGCCAGCAGCCCGGACAGGGGGTGGCACTATGGCTACACCTTC. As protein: CASSPDRGWHYGYTF.

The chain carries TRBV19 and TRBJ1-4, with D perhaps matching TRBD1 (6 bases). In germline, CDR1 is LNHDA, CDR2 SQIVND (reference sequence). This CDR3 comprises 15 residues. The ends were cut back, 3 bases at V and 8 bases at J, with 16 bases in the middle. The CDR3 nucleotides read TGTGCCAGTAGTATTCGACAGGAAGGAAGGGAAAAACTGTTTTTT. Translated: CASSIRQEGREKLFF.

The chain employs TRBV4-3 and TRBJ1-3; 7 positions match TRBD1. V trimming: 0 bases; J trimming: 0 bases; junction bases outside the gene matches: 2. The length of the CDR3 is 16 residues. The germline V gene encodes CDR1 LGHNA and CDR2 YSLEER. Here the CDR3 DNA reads TGCGCCAGCAGCCAAGATCGGGACAGCTCTGGAAACACCATATATTTT. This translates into CASSQDRDSSGNTIYF.

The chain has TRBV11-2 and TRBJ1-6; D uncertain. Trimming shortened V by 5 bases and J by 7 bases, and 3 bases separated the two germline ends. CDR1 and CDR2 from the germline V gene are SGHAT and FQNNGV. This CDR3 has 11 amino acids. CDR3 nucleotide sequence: TGTGCCAGCAGCCAGAATTCACCCCTCCACTTT. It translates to CASSQNSPLHF.

CDR3 protein: CASTQGDLNTEAFF. The CDR3 region has the DNA TGCGCCAGCACCCAAGGGGACCTGAACACTGAAGCTTTCTTT. The chain uses TRBV5-1 and TRBJ1-1; D is perhaps TRBD1 (5 bases). The V gene's germline CDR1 is SGHRS and CDR2 YFSETQ. V dropped 6 bases and J dropped 0 bases, with 12 bases sitting between them. The CDR3 consists of 14 residues.

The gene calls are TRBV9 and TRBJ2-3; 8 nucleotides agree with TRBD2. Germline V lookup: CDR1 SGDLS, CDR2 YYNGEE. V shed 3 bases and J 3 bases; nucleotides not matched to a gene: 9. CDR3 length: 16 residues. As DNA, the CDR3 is TGTGCCAGCAGCGAAGGACTAGCTCCCTCGACAGATACGCAGTATTTT. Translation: CASSEGLAPSTDTQYF. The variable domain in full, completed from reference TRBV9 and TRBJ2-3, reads DSGVTQTPKHLITATGQRVTLRCSPRSGDLSVYWYQQSLDQGLQFLIQYYNGEERAKGNILERFSAQQFPDLHSELNLSSLELGDSALYFCASSEGLAPSTDTQYFGPGTRLTVL.

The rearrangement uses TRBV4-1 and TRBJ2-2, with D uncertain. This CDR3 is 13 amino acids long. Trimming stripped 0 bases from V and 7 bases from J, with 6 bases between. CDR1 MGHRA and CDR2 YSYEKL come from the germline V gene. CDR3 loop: CASSQDRGGELFF. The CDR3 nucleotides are TGCGCCAGCAGCCAAGACAGAGGCGGGGAGCTGTTTTTT.

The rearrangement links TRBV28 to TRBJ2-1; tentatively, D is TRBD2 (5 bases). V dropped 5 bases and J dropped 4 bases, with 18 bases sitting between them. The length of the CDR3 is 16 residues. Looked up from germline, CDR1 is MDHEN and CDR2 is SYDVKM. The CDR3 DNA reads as TGTGCCAGCAGTCCACTGGGAGCGGTGGGGTACAATGAGCAGTTCTTC. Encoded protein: CASSPLGAVGYNEQFF.

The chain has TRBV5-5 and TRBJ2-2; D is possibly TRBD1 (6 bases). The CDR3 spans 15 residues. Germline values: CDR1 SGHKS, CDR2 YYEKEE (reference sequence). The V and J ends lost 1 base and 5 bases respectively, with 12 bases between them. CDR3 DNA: TGTGCCAGCAGCTTGTTTGGGACATTAACCGGGGAGCTGTTTTTT. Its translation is CASSLFGTLTGELFF.

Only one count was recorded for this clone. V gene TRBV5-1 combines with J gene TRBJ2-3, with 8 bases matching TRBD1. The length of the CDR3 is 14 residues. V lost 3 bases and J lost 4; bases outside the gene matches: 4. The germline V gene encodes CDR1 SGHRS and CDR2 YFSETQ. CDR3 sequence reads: CASSYQGAADTQYF. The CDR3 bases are TGCGCCAGCAGCTACCAGGGGGCGGCAGATACGCAGTATTTT.